The 12 T cell receptor beta chains below were found in one sample sequenced in a study of cytomegalovirus exposure and HLA in healthy donors. PCR used 60 Vbeta primers and 13 Jbeta primers. Sequencing used immunoSEQ multiplex PCR; TCRdb keeps in-frame clones, though not all of them. The sample lists 180,000 or so clones, around 80% seen once, with around 1.5% in the top ten. Sample: PBMCs. These receptors all stem from a man between 18 and 35 years old in good health and CMV-seronegative.

The gene calls are TRBV25-1 and TRBJ1-4, with 12 bases aligning to TRBD1. CDR3 size: 15 residues. After removal of 4 bases from V and 8 bases from J, the junction contained 5 bases not matched to a gene. Germline values: CDR1 MGHDK, CDR2 SYGVNS. CDR3 region: CASSGSGTGGEKLFF. Written as DNA, the CDR3 is TGTGCCAGCAGTGGCTCCGGGACAGGGGGCGAAAAACTGTTTTTT.

The genes are TRBV4-2 and TRBJ1-6, with D maybe TRBD1 (6 bases). Trimming cost V 0 bases and J 7 bases, with 19 bases left between them. From germline, CDR1 is LGHNA and CDR2 YNFKEQ. This CDR3 contains 18 residues. This CDR3 is CASSQEAKGGDWNSPLHF. CDR3 nucleotide sequence: TGTGCCAGCAGCCAAGAGGCCAAAGGGGGGGATTGGAATTCACCCCTCCACTTT.

CDR3 residues: CASSVSSGREYEQYF. CDR3 bases: TGTGCCAGCAGCGTATCTAGCGGGAGGGAATACGAGCAGTACTTC. The chain links TRBV9 to TRBJ2-7; 12 positions match TRBD2. CDR1 and CDR2 (germline): SGDLS, YYNGEE. This CDR3 comprises 15 residues. After removal of 1 base from V and 4 bases from J, the junction contained 3 bases not matched to a gene.

The chain joins TRBV7-3 to TRBJ2-1; 13 bases line up with TRBD2. In germline, CDR1 is SGHTA, CDR2 FQGTGA. The CDR3 runs 15 residues. V lost 5 bases and J lost 7; bases outside the gene matches: 5. CDR3 loop: CASSKLAGGLNEQFF. The CDR3 DNA reads as TGTGCCAGCAGCAAACTAGCGGGGGGGCTAAATGAGCAGTTCTTC.

This rearrangement joins TRBV6-4 to TRBJ2-5; 10 nucleotides match TRBD2. The V gene's germline CDR1 is MRHNA and CDR2 SNTAGT. The CDR3 covers 15 residues. Germline trimming cut 4 bases from V and 5 bases from J; bases unmatched to any gene: 7. In DNA, the CDR3 is TGTGCCAGCAGTGCCTCAGCGGGGGGGTTGGAGACCCAGTACTTC. Protein: CASSASAGGLETQYF.

The chain employs TRBV29-1 and TRBJ1-1; D is undetermined. Germline CDR1 SQVTM, CDR2 ANQGSEA. The V end lost 5 bases, the J end lost 8 bases, and 9 bases lay between the germline ends. CDR3 length: 10 residues. The CDR3 DNA reads TGCAGCGTTATATACGGGGAAGCTTTCTTT. This encodes CSVIYGEAFF.

V gene TRBV29-1 combines with J gene TRBJ2-7; maybe TRBD2 (7 bases). This CDR3 has 13 residues. Germline values: CDR1 SQVTM, CDR2 ANQGSEA. V was shortened by 5 bases and J by 1 base, with 12 bases between the two germline ends. In DNA, the CDR3 is TGCAGCGTTAAGGGGGGGGGATCCTACGAGCAGTACTTC. Residues: CSVKGGGSYEQYF.

The CDR3 reads CATSYEGAAGYTF. Here the CDR3 DNA reads TGTGCCACCAGCTACGAGGGGGCGGCCGGCTACACCTTC. The rearrangement links TRBV15 to TRBJ1-2, with 7 bases matching TRBD1. Unmatched junction bases numbered 8, after V lost 5 bases and J lost 8 bases. CDR1 is LNHNV and CDR2 is YYDKDF in the germline V gene (reference sequence). The CDR3 totals 13 residues.

The V gene is TRBV7-2, the J gene TRBJ1-2; no definite D call. CDR3 size: 17 residues. Germline V gene data show CDR1 as SGHTA and CDR2 as FQGNSA. V was pared by 4 bases and J by 2 bases, with 20 bases between. The CDR3 region is CASSSRPGDLANYGYTF. The CDR3, as DNA: TGTGCCAGCAGCTCCCGCCCCGGGGATTTGGCGAACTATGGCTACACCTTC.

The rearrangement joins TRBV11-3 to TRBJ1-3; no firm D call. The V end was cut by 5 bases, the J end by 3 bases, with 14 bases between. The CDR3 has 15 residues. Germline V lookup: CDR1 SGHNT, CDR2 YENEEA. The CDR3 DNA reads TGTGCCAGCAGCCCTCGGATCAGAGGTGGAAACACCATATATTTT. It codes for CASSPRIRGGNTIYF.

The chain couples TRBV5-5 to TRBJ1-2; D gene ambiguous. V dropped 4 bases and J dropped 4 bases, with 8 bases sitting between them. Germline-derived CDR1 and CDR2 are SGHKS and YYEKEE (reference sequence). The CDR3 runs to 12 residues. The CDR3 DNA reads as TGTGCCAGCAGCGCTGACATCTATGGCTACACCTTC. It is translated as CASSADIYGYTF.

This chain connects TRBV9 to TRBJ2-1, with 9 bases fitting TRBD2. The CDR3 has 14 residues. J gave up 13 bases and V 6 bases, and 14 bases lay outside the gene matches. Germline V gene sequence: CDR1 SGDLS, CDR2 YYNGEE. The CDR3 protein is CASTLGGSGGSQFF. The CDR3 DNA sequence: TGTGCCAGCACCCTAGGGGGTAGCGGGGGCAGCCAGTTCTTC.